This record covers a single T cell receptor (beta chain). Its antigen is unknown. No base qualities exist here, and no much larger clone lies one base off it. Each collaborating institution followed its own protocols to collect whole blood in K2EDTA tubes. Collaborator samples were shipped for TCRbeta analysis as frozen whole blood, isolated PBMCs, or DNA extracted from either sample type. This specimen belongs to a study of blood T cell repertoires in COVID-19 (dated by TCRdb to 2019 to 2021). As for the study more broadly: Samples from collaborators originated in the United States, Italy and Spain and spanned both the acute and convalescent phases of COVID-19. Sample metadata almost always included a de-identified subject ID, COVID-19 status, age in years and sex. Where HLA class I and class II types were available, the types were taken from metadata supplied by the sample provider, not from assay-based typing. Samples were obtained from the ongoing ImmuneRACE study (first 160 participants) and from some 1,300 subjects provided by 6 global collaborators. The prospective study material was composed of cDNA or gDNA derived from T cells, B-cell-depleted T cells, or PBMCs. The dataset comprised deeply sampled blood TCRbeta repertoires from subjects exposed to, actively infected with, or recovered from COVID-19. The repertoires were released in a freely available public database meant as a resource for research on the immune response to SARS-CoV-2.

General conclusions and limits of the study: The amount of clinical and demographic metadata varied by source and participant and was provided uncurated.

TCRbeta CDR3 regions were amplified from genomic DNA by means of the immunoSEQ Assay, a bias-controlled multiplex PCR. Concerning the study's data processing: The number of nucleated cells in each sample was estimated from the amplification of reference gene primers within the assay. Sequence reads were collapsed and filtered to measure the absolute abundance of every unique TCRbeta CDR3 rearrangement. For each sample, productive Simpson clonality was calculated by taking the square root of Simpson's diversity index across productive rearrangements. Here the immuneACCESS table is served through TCRdb, limited to in-frame sequences with V and J called. Missing clones are a known gap in these copies; in checked studies unresolved V genes cover under half, and the rest lacks a known reason. V, J and clone size reflect that table, while D and trimming were determined from the DNA. For this sample the table gives some 340,000 clones, of which about 85% were detected only once. Jointly, the top ten make up 3% to 4% of the sample.

The CDR3 has 21 amino acids, counting the end cysteine and phenylalanine. The DNA shown is the 63-base CDR3, in frame from base 1. From a lookup of the germline V gene, CDR1 and CDR2 are MDHEN and SYDVKM. Germline trimming: 0 bases from V, 2 bases from J; junction bases outside gene matches: 20. This sequence was found in a woman between 18 and 29 years old with acute or convalescent COVID-19. The chain links TRBV28 with TRBJ2-5; 8 bases in the junction line up with TRBD2. Sample: peripheral blood. The bases read TGTGCCAGCAGTTTATGGACAGGCACAGCGGGAGCCAGGGGTCTACAAGAGACCCAGTACTTC. Translated, this gives CASSLWTGTAGARGLQETQYF. With all but the CDR3 taken from the reference TRBV28 and TRBJ2-5 genes, the full variable domain is: DVKVTQSSRYLVKRTGEKVFLECVQDMDHENMFWYRQDPGLGLRLIYFSYDVKMKEKGDIPEGYSVSREKKERFSLILESASTNQTSMYLCASSLWTGTAGARGLQETQYFGPGTRLLVL.